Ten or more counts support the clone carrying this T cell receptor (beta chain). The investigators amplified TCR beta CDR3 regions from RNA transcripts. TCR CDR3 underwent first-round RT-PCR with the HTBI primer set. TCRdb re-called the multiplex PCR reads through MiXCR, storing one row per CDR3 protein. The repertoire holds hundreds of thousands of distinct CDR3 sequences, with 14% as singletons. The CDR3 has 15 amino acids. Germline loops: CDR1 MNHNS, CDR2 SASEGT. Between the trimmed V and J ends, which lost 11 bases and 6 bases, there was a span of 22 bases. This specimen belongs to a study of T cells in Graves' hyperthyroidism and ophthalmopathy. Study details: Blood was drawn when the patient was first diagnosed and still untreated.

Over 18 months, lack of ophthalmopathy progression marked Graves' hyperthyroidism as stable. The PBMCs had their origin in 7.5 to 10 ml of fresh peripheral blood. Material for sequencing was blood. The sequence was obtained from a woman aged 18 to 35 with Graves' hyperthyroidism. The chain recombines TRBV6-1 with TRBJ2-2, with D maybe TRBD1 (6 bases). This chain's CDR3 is CASGQGFYGSGELFF. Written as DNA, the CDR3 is TGTGCCTCAGGCCAGGGGTTTTATGGTTCCGGGGAGCTGTTTTTT.